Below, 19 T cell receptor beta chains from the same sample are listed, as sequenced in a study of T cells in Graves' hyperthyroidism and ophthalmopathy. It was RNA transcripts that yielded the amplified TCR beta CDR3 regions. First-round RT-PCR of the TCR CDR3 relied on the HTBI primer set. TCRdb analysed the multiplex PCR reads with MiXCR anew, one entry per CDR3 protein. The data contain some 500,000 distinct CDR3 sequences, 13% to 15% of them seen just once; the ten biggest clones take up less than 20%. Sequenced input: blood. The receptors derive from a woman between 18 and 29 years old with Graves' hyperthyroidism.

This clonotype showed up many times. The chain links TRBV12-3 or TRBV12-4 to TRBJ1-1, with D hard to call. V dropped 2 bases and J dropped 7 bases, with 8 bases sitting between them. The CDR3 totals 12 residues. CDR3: CASSLLMLEAFF. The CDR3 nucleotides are TGTGCCAGCAGTTTACTGATGCTTGAAGCTTTCTTT.

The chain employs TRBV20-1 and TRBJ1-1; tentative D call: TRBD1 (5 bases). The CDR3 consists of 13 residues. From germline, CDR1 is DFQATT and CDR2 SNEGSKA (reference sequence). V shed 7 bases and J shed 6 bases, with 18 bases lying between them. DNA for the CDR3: TGCAGTGGCCGGCTGGGGGGGGGTGCTGAAGCTTTCTTT. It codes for CSGRLGGGAEAFF.

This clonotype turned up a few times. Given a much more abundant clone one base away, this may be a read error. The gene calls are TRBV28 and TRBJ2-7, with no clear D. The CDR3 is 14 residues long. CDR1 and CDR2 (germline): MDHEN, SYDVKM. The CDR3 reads CAGSPGSVDYEQYV. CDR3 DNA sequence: TGTGCCGGCAGCCCCGGATCTGTGGACTACGAGCAGTACGTC.

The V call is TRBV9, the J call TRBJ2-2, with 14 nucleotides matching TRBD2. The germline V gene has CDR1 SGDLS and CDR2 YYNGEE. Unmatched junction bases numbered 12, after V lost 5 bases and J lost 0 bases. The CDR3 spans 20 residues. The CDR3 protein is CASSGTSGSNQNPNTGELFF. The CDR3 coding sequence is TGTGCCAGCAGTGGGACTAGCGGGAGCAACCAAAACCCGAACACCGGGGAGCTGTTTTTT. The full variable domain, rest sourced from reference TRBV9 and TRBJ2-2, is DSGVTQTPKHLITATGQRVTLRCSPRSGDLSVYWYQQSLDQGLQFLIQYYNGEERAKGNILERFSAQQFPDLHSELNLSSLELGDSALYFCASSGTSGSNQNPNTGELFFGEGSRLTVL.

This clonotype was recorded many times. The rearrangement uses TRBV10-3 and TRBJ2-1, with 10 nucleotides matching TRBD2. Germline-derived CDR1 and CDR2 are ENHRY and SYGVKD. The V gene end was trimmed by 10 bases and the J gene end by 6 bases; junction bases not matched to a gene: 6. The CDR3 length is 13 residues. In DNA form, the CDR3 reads TGTGCCACGGATAGCGGGAGGATCAATGAGCAGTTCTTC. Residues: CATDSGRINEQFF.

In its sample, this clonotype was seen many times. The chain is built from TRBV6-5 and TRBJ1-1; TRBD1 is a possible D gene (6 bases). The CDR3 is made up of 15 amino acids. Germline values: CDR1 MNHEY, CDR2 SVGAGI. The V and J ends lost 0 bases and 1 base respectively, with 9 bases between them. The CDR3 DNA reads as TGTGCCAGCAGTTACTCGAGAGGGGGGAACACTGAAGCTTTCTTT. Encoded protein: CASSYSRGGNTEAFF.

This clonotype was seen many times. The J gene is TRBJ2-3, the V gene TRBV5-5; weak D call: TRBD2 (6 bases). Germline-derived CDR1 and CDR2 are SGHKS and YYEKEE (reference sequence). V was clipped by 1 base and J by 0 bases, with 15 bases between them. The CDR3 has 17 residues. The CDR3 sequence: CASSLPGGAPSTDTQYF. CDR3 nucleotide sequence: TGTGCCAGCAGCTTGCCCGGCGGGGCCCCTAGCACAGATACGCAGTATTTT.

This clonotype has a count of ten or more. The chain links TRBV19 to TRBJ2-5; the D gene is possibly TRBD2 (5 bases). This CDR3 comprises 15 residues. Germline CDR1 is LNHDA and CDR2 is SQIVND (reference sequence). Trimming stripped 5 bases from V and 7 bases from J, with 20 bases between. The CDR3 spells CASSPIGGLLGTQYF. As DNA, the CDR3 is TGTGCCAGTAGTCCGATCGGAGGTCTTTTGGGGACCCAGTACTTC.

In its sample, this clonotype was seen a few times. CDR3 sequence: CASSSEVGLAEDTQYF. The CDR3 DNA follows: TGTGCCAGCAGCTCCGAGGTTGGACTAGCAGAGGATACGCAGTATTTT. The rearrangement uses TRBV7-3 and TRBJ2-3, with 8 positions matching TRBD2. The length of the CDR3 is 16 residues. J gave up 6 bases and V 4 bases, and 12 bases lay outside the gene matches. Germline CDR1 is SGHTA and CDR2 is FQGTGA.

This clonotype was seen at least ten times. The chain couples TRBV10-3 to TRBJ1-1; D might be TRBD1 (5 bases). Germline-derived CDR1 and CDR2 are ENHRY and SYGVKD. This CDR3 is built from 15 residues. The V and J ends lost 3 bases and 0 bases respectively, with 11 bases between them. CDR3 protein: CAISDQRGLNTEAFF. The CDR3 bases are TGTGCCATCAGTGACCAGAGGGGCCTGAACACTGAAGCTTTCTTT.

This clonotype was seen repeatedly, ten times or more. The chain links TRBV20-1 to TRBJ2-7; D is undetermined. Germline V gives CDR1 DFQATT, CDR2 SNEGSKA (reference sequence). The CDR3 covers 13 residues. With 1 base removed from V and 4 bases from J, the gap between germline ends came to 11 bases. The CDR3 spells CSARVGGEYEQYF. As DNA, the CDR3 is TGCAGTGCTAGAGTAGGCGGAGAGTACGAGCAGTACTTC.

CDR3 nucleotide sequence: TGTGCCAGCAGCTTTATTGACTGGGGCGGAGGTACGCAGTATTTT. It is translated as CASSFIDWGGGTQYF. The V and J genes are TRBV7-2 and TRBJ2-3, with D tentatively TRBD1 or TRBD2 (5 bases each). This CDR3 is built from 15 residues. The germline V gene encodes CDR1 SGHTA and CDR2 FQGNSA. Trimming cost V 3 bases and J 8 bases, with 18 bases left between them.

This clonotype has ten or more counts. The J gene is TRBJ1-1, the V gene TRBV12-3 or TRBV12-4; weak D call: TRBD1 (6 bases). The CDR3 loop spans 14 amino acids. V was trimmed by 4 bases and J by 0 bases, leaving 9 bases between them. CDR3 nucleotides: TGTGCCAGCAGTTCGGGACATCTGAACACTGAAGCTTTCTTT. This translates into CASSSGHLNTEAFF.

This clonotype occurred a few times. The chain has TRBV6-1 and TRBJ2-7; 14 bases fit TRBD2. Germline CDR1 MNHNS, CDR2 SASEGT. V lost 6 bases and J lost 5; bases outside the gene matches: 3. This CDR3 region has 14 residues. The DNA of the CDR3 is TGTGCCAGCAGGAGGGGACTAGCGGGAGACGAGCAGTACTTC. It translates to CASRRGLAGDEQYF.

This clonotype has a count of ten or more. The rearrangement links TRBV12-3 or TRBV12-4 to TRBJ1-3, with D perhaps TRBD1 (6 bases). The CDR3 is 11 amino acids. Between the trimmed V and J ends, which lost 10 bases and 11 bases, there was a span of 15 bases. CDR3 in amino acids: CANRREGAIYF. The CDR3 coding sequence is TGTGCCAACCGGAGAGAGGGGGCCATATATTTT.

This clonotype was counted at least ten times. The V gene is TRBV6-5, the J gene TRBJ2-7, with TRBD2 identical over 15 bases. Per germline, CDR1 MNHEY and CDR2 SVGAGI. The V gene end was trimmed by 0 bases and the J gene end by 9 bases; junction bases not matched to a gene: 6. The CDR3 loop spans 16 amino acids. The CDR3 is CASSYSRTSGRAGQYF. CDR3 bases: TGTGCCAGCAGTTACTCGAGGACTAGCGGGAGGGCCGGGCAGTACTTC.

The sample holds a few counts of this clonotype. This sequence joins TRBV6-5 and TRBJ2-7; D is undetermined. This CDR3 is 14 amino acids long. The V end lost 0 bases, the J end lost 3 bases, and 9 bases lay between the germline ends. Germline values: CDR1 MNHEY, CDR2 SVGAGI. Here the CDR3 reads CASSYSPNSYEQYV. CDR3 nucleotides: TGTGCCAGCAGTTACTCGCCGAACAGCTACGAGCAGTACGTC.

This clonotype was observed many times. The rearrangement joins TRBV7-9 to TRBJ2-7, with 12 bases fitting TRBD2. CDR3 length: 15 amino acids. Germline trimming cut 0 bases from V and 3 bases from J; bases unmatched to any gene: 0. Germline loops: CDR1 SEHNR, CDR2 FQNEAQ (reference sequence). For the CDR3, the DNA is TGTGCCAGCAGCTTAGCGGGACTAGCGGGCTACGAGCAGTACTTC. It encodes CASSLAGLAGYEQYF.

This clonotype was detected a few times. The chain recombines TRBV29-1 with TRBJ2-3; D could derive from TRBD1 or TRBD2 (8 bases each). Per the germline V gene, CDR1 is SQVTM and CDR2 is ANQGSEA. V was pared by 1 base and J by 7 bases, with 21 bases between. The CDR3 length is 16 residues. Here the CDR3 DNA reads TGCAGCGTTGAAGGGGTCAGGGGGCGGGAGGAAAATACGCAGTATTTT. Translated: CSVEGVRGREENTQYF.